The present T cell receptor (beta chain) was sequenced within a study of shared clonotypes between healthy human individuals. The germline V gene encodes CDR1 MGHRA and CDR2 YSYEKL. The CDR3 runs 18 residues. V shed 1 base and J 4 bases; nucleotides not matched to a gene: 13. Assay: immunoSEQ multiplex PCR; the TCRdb copy retains only in-frame clones and omits some. The table shows approximately 500,000 clones, with approximately 78% occurring only once. Sequenced input: PBMCs. This clonotype was sampled from a woman between 40 and 55 years old in good health. Some clones in this sample may be carry-over from other donors' samples. This sequence joins TRBV4-1 and TRBJ1-1, with 9 nucleotides matching TRBD1. The CDR3 DNA reads as TGCGCCAGCAGCCAAGTCCTAAGGACAGGGGTTCGAGGCACTGAAGCTTTCTTT. The encoded protein is CASSQVLRTGVRGTEAFF.